A selection of T cell receptor beta chains follows, all from one sample in a study of synovial regulatory T cells in juvenile arthritis. Clones were read by immunoSEQ multiplex PCR, and TCRdb kept only the in-frame ones, dropping some. The data show about 10,000 clones, and the top ten clones hold roughly 0.92%. The specimen sequenced was Treg cells from blood. Receptor source: a donor aged 2-29 years with juvenile idiopathic arthritis. CDR3s include the opening cysteine and the closing phenylalanine or tryptophan. The listing skips clone size in some rows; elsewhere it reads once, few, many or a size class.

cdr3_aa j_call v_call clone_size
CASSEPRTVRDTQYF TRBJ2-3 TRBV10-2 .
CASSSPSTGGYEQYF TRBJ2-7 TRBV27 .
CASSHLAGTLSGNTIYF TRBJ1-3 TRBV5-6 .
CASSVGRGHQPQHF TRBJ1-5 TRBV9 .
CASSLTGGQPQHF TRBJ1-5 TRBV14 .
CASPLSGQGANEQFF TRBJ2-1 TRBV28 .
CASSPMRQARYEQYF TRBJ2-7 TRBV18 .
CASRASYNEQFF TRBJ2-1 TRBV2 .
CAISEGGGQFF TRBJ2-1 TRBV10-3 .
CASRYEQYF TRBJ2-7 TRBV10-1 .
CASSLAGTGPYEQYF TRBJ2-7 TRBV5-6 .
CAISRDVLDYNSPLHF TRBJ1-6 TRBV10-3 .
CASGLSWLPLRNEQFF TRBJ2-1 TRBV12-5 .
CSAPDGYGYTF TRBJ1-2 TRBV20-1 medium-sized
CASSPSGYAYEQYF TRBJ2-7 TRBV19 .
CASSLEGTSYEQYF TRBJ2-7 TRBV7-9 .
CASSAVADTEAFF TRBJ1-1 TRBV19 .
CASSLAYNTEAFF TRBJ1-1 TRBV7-9 .